A single sample gave rise to the 28 T cell receptor beta chains below, sequenced in a study of beta chain features in type 1 diabetes. The whole isolated RNA underwent reverse transcription, so sequencing captured expressed TCRB transcripts. Generated by immunoSEQ multiplex PCR, the TCRdb table keeps only in-frame clones and is missing some. The top ten clones hold over 0.4% of a sample with tens of thousands of clones, 30% to 40% of them seen once. The sequenced sample consisted of stem cell memory CD4+ T cells from blood. These receptors were taken from a woman aged 18-30 years in good health.

The V call is TRBV19, the J call TRBJ1-1; D not certain. The CDR3 contains 13 residues. The germline V gene has CDR1 LNHDA and CDR2 SQIVND (reference sequence). Trimming pared 8 bases from V and 11 bases from J, leaving 21 bases between. This chain's CDR3 is CASQNHGETEAFF. The CDR3 coding sequence is TGTGCCAGTCAGAACCACGGGGAGACGGAGGCTTTCTTT.

The gene calls are TRBV7-9 and TRBJ1-5; TRBD1 might be the D (6 bases). The V gene lost 0 bases and the J gene lost 2 bases, with 11 bases spanning the gap. The CDR3 runs to 16 residues. Germline CDR1 SEHNR, CDR2 FQNEAQ (reference sequence). CDR3 loop: CASSLAGAAGNQPQHF. In DNA form, the CDR3 reads TGTGCCAGCAGCTTAGCGGGGGCGGCGGGCAATCAGCCCCAGCATTTT. Combining the CDR3 with reference TRBV7-9 and TRBJ1-5 gives the whole variable domain DTGVSQNPRHKITKRGQNVTFRCDPISEHNRLYWYRQTLGQGPEFLTYFQNEAQLEKSRLLSDRFSAERPKGSFSTLEIQRTEQGDSAMYLCASSLAGAAGNQPQHFGDGTRLSIL.

The gene calls are TRBV9 and TRBJ2-2; tentative D call: TRBD2 (5 bases). CDR3 size: 14 residues. V was shortened by 4 bases and J by 5 bases, with 12 bases between the two germline ends. The germline CDR1 and CDR2 sequences are SGDLS and YYNGEE. The CDR3 region is CASSQEVETGELFF. The CDR3 DNA reads TGTGCCAGCAGCCAGGAGGTGGAAACCGGGGAGCTGTTTTTT.

V is TRBV18 and J is TRBJ2-2, with D hard to call. V was pared by 2 bases and J by 2 bases, with 9 bases between. The CDR3 contains 15 residues. Germline V lookup: CDR1 KGHSH, CDR2 LQKENI. The CDR3 is CASSPGVANTGELFF. Written as DNA, the CDR3 is TGTGCCAGCTCACCAGGCGTAGCAAACACCGGGGAGCTGTTTTTT. The full variable domain, with the rest looked up from reference TRBV18 and TRBJ2-2, is NAGVMQNPRHLVRRRGQEARLRCSPMKGHSHVYWYRQLPEEGLKFMVYLQKENIIDESGMPKERFSAEFPKEGPSILRIQQVVRGDSAAYFCASSPGVANTGELFFGEGSRLTVL.

This clone was observed a handful of times. The chain links TRBV5-4 to TRBJ1-2; no clear D gene. The CDR3 has 14 residues. CDR1 and CDR2 (germline): SGHNT, YYREEE (reference sequence). Deletions cut 0 bases from V and 0 bases from J, with 6 bases between. DNA for the CDR3: TGTGCCAGCAGCTTGGGAGGGTCTAACTATGGCTACACCTTC. Translating it yields CASSLGGSNYGYTF.

This sequence joins TRBV5-1 and TRBJ1-1, with TRBD1 as a possible D gene (5 bases). The CDR3 is 14 residues long. The V gene's germline CDR1 is SGHRS and CDR2 YFSETQ. The V end lost 0 bases, the J end lost 2 bases, and 8 bases lay between the germline ends. Written as DNA, the CDR3 is TGCGCCAGCAGCTTGGACACAGGCAACACTGAAGCTTTCTTT. Its protein product is CASSLDTGNTEAFF.

This clone was observed a few times. V is TRBV7-2 and J is TRBJ2-1, with D perhaps TRBD2 (6 bases). Between the trimmed V and J ends, which lost 0 bases and 15 bases, there was a span of 18 bases. This CDR3 contains 14 residues. Germline V gene data show CDR1 as SGHTA and CDR2 as FQGNSA. This chain's CDR3 is CASSLAGDSLGVFF. CDR3 bases: TGTGCCAGCAGCTTAGCCGGGGACTCCCTCGGGGTGTTCTTC. The entire variable domain, with the rest obtained from reference TRBV7-2 and TRBJ2-1, is as follows: GAGVSQSPSNKVTEKGKDVELRCDPISGHTALYWYRQSLGQGLEFLIYFQGNSAPDKSGLPSDRFSAERTGGSVSTLTIQRTQQEDSAVYLCASSLAGDSLGVFFGPGTRLTVL.

V is TRBV11-2 and J is TRBJ2-2, with D possibly TRBD1 on 5 matching bases. Germline V gives CDR1 SGHAT, CDR2 FQNNGV. The CDR3 runs to 14 residues. The V gene lost 2 bases and the J gene lost 1 base, with 5 bases spanning the gap. CDR3 in amino acids: CASSLQGNTGELFF. The CDR3 coding sequence is TGTGCCAGCAGCTTACAGGGGAACACCGGGGAGCTGTTTTTT.

The rearrangement joins TRBV11-2 to TRBJ1-2; 7 nucleotides match TRBD1. With V trimmed by 1 base and J by 4 bases, 3 bases remained unmatched. CDR1 SGHAT and CDR2 FQNNGV come from the germline V gene. This CDR3 spans 14 amino acids. The CDR3 sequence is CASSLVGGLYGYTF. DNA of the CDR3: TGTGCCAGCAGCTTAGTAGGGGGCCTCTATGGCTACACCTTC.

This clone showed up just a few times. The V call is TRBV7-2, the J call TRBJ1-5; maybe TRBD1 (5 bases). V shed 1 base and J shed 7 bases, with 14 bases lying between them. Germline values: CDR1 SGHTA, CDR2 FQGNSA. The CDR3 runs to 15 residues. The CDR3 sequence: CASSLGAGRGQPQHF. The CDR3 region has the DNA TGTGCCAGCAGCTTAGGAGCAGGGCGGGGGCAGCCCCAGCATTTT.

The chain couples TRBV7-9 to TRBJ2-7; 8 bases agree with TRBD1. Germline values: CDR1 SEHNR, CDR2 FQNEAQ (reference sequence). This CDR3 comprises 16 residues. V shed 4 bases and J 5 bases; nucleotides not matched to a gene: 13. The CDR3 DNA reads TGTGCCAGCAGCTCCTTCCAGGGGGCCGACCTGGACGAGCAGTACTTC. Protein sequence: CASSSFQGADLDEQYF.

The V call is TRBV7-9, the J call TRBJ2-1; the match to TRBD2 covers 7 bases. Germline CDR1 SEHNR, CDR2 FQNEAQ (reference sequence). Losses at the gene ends were 6 bases for V and 7 bases for J; bases not matched to a gene: 9. The CDR3 runs to 14 residues. CDR3: CASRGSGTGNEQFF. The DNA for the CDR3 is TGTGCCAGCAGGGGGAGCGGGACCGGGAATGAGCAGTTCTTC.

This clone was seen more than once but under ten times. The V gene is TRBV5-1, the J gene TRBJ1-1; TRBD1 aligns across 8 bases. The CDR3 runs to 16 residues. Germline V CDR1 and CDR2: SGHRS, YFSETQ. The V segment lost 4 bases and the J segment 4 bases; nucleotides outside the gene matches: 12. CDR3 nucleotides: TGCGCCAGCAGCGGAACGACAGGGGTGGGTGGCACTGAAGCTTTCTTT. Translation: CASSGTTGVGGTEAFF.

The chain employs TRBV6-1 and TRBJ2-6; tentatively, D is TRBD1 (6 bases). This CDR3 has 16 amino acids. V was trimmed by 3 bases and J by 3 bases, leaving 12 bases between them. Germline values: CDR1 MNHNS, CDR2 SASEGT. The CDR3, as DNA: TGTGCCAGCAGTGATACAGGGTTCGGTGGGGCCAACGTCCTGACTTTC. Translated: CASSDTGFGGANVLTF.

The chain is built from TRBV7-9 and TRBJ1-2, with 7 bases identical to TRBD1. The CDR3 has 16 amino acids. Per the germline V gene, CDR1 is SEHNR and CDR2 is FQNEAQ (reference sequence). Germline trimming cut 2 bases from V and 3 bases from J; bases unmatched to any gene: 9. The CDR3 DNA sequence: TGTGCCAGCAGCTTATCGAGATGGGGACAGTACTATGGCTACACCTTC. It translates to CASSLSRWGQYYGYTF.

This clone has a handful of counts. V and J are TRBV12-5 and TRBJ2-7; D unclear. V shed 1 base and J shed 0 bases, with 7 bases lying between them. Germline CDR1 LGHNT, CDR2 FRNRAP. The CDR3 sequence is 14 residues long. The CDR3 region has the DNA TGTGCTAGTGGTTTGGCTTTGCGCTCCTACGAGCAGTACTTC. Amino acid sequence: CASGLALRSYEQYF.

The J gene is TRBJ1-2, the V gene TRBV7-8; the D gene is possibly TRBD1 (6 bases). Germline loops: CDR1 SGHVS, CDR2 FQNEAQ. This CDR3 comprises 13 residues. With 5 bases removed from V and 3 bases from J, the gap between germline ends came to 10 bases. In nucleotides, the CDR3 is TGTGCCAGCAGCCCGGACAGTGACTATGGCTACACCTTC. This gives the protein CASSPDSDYGYTF.

V and J are TRBV11-2 and TRBJ2-7; D gene uncertain. The CDR3 consists of 12 residues. Trimming stripped 2 bases from V and 3 bases from J, with 5 bases between. The germline gives CDR1 SGHAT, CDR2 FQNNGV. The CDR3 DNA is TGTGCCAGCAGCTTACTCGGCTACGAGCAGTACTTC. Translation: CASSLLGYEQYF.

This rearrangement joins TRBV7-3 to TRBJ2-3; D not certain. The ends were cut back, 2 bases at V and 4 bases at J, with 7 bases in the middle. The CDR3 sequence is 13 residues long. The V gene's germline CDR1 is SGHTA and CDR2 FQGTGA. This chain's CDR3 is CASSLRRADTQYF. The CDR3 coding sequence is TGTGCCAGCAGCTTACGTCGAGCAGATACGCAGTATTTT.

This clone was seen ten or more times. The chain is built from TRBV28 and TRBJ2-4; TRBD1 agrees at 8 bases. CDR1 and CDR2 (germline): MDHEN, SYDVKM. The V gene end was trimmed by 8 bases and the J gene end by 9 bases; junction bases not matched to a gene: 12. This CDR3 contains 14 residues. This CDR3 reads CASCSRQGITIQYF. The CDR3, as DNA: TGTGCCAGCTGTTCTCGACAGGGGATCACCATTCAGTACTTC.

V and J are TRBV7-6 and TRBJ1-1; TRBD1 matches 7 bases. This CDR3 comprises 16 residues. Per germline, CDR1 SGHVS and CDR2 FNYEAQ. V trimming: 3 bases; J trimming: 1 base; junction bases outside the gene matches: 8. The CDR3 nucleotides are TGTGCCAGCAGCTTCCCGACAGGGATACAGAACACTGAAGCTTTCTTT. Protein sequence: CASSFPTGIQNTEAFF.

There are a few counts of this clone. The V and J genes are TRBV7-9 and TRBJ2-7, with 8 bases matching TRBD1. Germline V gene data show CDR1 as SEHNR and CDR2 as FQNEAQ (reference sequence). The J segment lost 4 bases and the V segment lost 5 bases, leaving 7 bases of the junction unmatched. This CDR3 spans 14 amino acids. In DNA, the CDR3 is TGTGCCAGCAGCCTCCAACAGGGGGGATACGAGCAGTACTTC. Translation gives CASSLQQGGYEQYF.

V is TRBV2 and J is TRBJ2-2, with 7 positions matching TRBD2. V shed 10 bases and J 2 bases; nucleotides not matched to a gene: 4. CDR1 is SNHLY and CDR2 is FYNNEI in the germline V gene. This CDR3 contains 13 residues. CDR3 sequence: CAKGLHNTGELFF. The DNA for the CDR3 is TGTGCCAAGGGACTACACAACACCGGGGAGCTGTTTTTT. The full variable domain, its missing parts supplied by reference TRBV2 and TRBJ2-2, is EPEVTQTPSHQVTQMGQEVILRCVPISNHLYFYWYRQILGQKVEFLVSFYNNEISEKSEIFDDQFSVERPDGSNFTLKIRSTKLEDSAMYFCAKGLHNTGELFFGEGSRLTVL.

This clone was found a few times. The V and J genes are TRBV12-5 and TRBJ2-1; D unresolved. CDR3 size: 11 residues. Between the trimmed V and J ends, which lost 2 bases and 8 bases, there was a span of 4 bases. Germline loops: CDR1 LGHNT, CDR2 FRNRAP. CDR3 in DNA: TGTGCTAGTGGTTTGTTAGATGAGCAGTTCTTC. Translation: CASGLLDEQFF.

The genes are TRBV7-6 and TRBJ1-2, with 7 nucleotides matching TRBD1. V lost 4 bases, J lost 8 bases, and 16 bases stayed unmatched. This CDR3 comprises 16 residues. CDR1 is SGHVS and CDR2 is FNYEAQ in the germline V gene. CDR3 in amino acids: CASSSRPGQTSYGYTF. CDR3 DNA: TGTGCCAGCAGCTCCCGCCCGGGACAGACGAGTTACGGCTACACCTTC.

This clone was seen only a few times. This chain connects TRBV30 to TRBJ1-5; D is ambiguous. CDR3 size: 13 residues. Trimming cost V 1 base and J 1 base, with 5 bases left between them. Germline assignment: CDR1 GTSNPN and CDR2 SVGIG (reference sequence). This CDR3 is CAWSGGSNQPQHF. The CDR3 nucleotides read TGTGCCTGGAGTGGCGGAAGCAATCAGCCCCAGCATTTT.

The V and J genes are TRBV12-5 and TRBJ2-5; tentative D call: TRBD1 (6 bases). Germline V gene lookup returns CDR1 LGHNT and CDR2 FRNRAP. Trimming took off 4 bases at V and 7 bases at J, with 22 bases between the two ends. There are 16 residues in the CDR3. CDR3 in amino acids: CASGSVMDNREWTQYF. CDR3 coding DNA: TGTGCTAGTGGTTCGGTAATGGACAACAGGGAATGGACCCAGTACTTC.

The chain links TRBV5-6 to TRBJ1-6; maybe TRBD1 (5 bases). V shed 4 bases and J shed 7 bases, with 15 bases lying between them. The germline gives CDR1 SGHDT, CDR2 YYEEEE. The CDR3 totals 15 residues. CDR3 protein: CASSPGGGGNSPLHF. DNA of the CDR3: TGTGCCAGCAGCCCGGGCGGTGGGGGGAATTCACCCCTCCACTTT.